A selection of T cell receptor beta chains follows, all from one sample in a study of T-cell reconstitution after alpha-beta-depleted transplantation in children. TCRdb re-called the PCR reads with MiXCR, one entry per CDR3 protein. Among 77,000 or so distinct CDR3 sequences listed, over 15% were seen once. This specimen consisted of PBMCs, mostly from graft donor cells, obtained 360 days after TCRalphabeta/CD19-depleted stem cell transplant. The receptors here all came from a male patient between 2 and 15 years old who had a stem cell transplant for acute lymphoblastic leukemia, so the T cells may come from the graft donor. The CDR3 runs from the conserved cysteine through the conserved F or W. The order of the fields is clone size, CDR3 length, V gene, D gene, J gene, CDR3 DNA, CDR3 protein. A D gene is named only where the DNA matches it firmly. Only part of the rows carry a size: once, few, many, or a class if the clone is expanded.

>.|15|TRBV5-1|.|TRBJ2-5
TGCGCCAGCAGCTTGGGTAGCGGCCCCCAAGAGACCCAGTACTTC
CASSLGSGPQETQYF
>few|14|TRBV14|TRBD2|TRBJ2-1
TGTGCCAGCAGCCAAGAATGCCTAGCGTGGGGGGGGTTCTTC
CASSQECLAWGGFF
>.|13|TRBV5-5|.|TRBJ2-1
TGTGCCAGCAGCTTGTTTTCTAACAATGAGCAGTTCTTC
CASSLFSNNEQFF
>many|14|TRBV5-1|.|TRBJ2-5
TGCGCCAGCAGAGGAAGGGAAGTAGGAGAGACCCAGTACTTC
CASRGREVGETQYF
>few|13|TRBV2|TRBD1|TRBJ2-7
TGTGCCAGCATGGGACAGGCCGTTTACGAGCAGTACTTC
CASMGQAVYEQYF
>many|14|TRBV6-1|TRBD1|TRBJ1-2
TGTGCCAGCACCACCAATAGGGGGCGTTATGGCTACACCTTC
CASTTNRGRYGYTF
>many|15|TRBV5-1|TRBD2|TRBJ2-1
TGCGCCAGCAGCAGCGGGACTAGCGGTTACAATGAGCAGTTCTTC
CASSSGTSGYNEQFF
>many|17|TRBV29-1|.|TRBJ2-1
TGCAGCGTTGATGTACAGGTGAACCTGGGATCCTACAATGAGCAGTTCTTC
CSVDVQVNLGSYNEQFF
>.|14|TRBV5-5|TRBD1|TRBJ2-5
TGTGCCAGCAGCTCAGGACAGGGTATAGAGACCCAGTACTTC
CASSSGQGIETQYF
>few|15|TRBV7-9|.|TRBJ2-1
TGTGCCAGCAGCACTTTCGGGGGCTCCTACAATGAGCAGTTCTTC
CASSTFGGSYNEQFF
>.|14|TRBV19|TRBD1|TRBJ1-1
TGTGCCAGTAGTATGACAGGGATGAACCGGGGGGCTTTCTTT
CASSMTGMNRGAFF
>.|18|TRBV5-1|TRBD2|TRBJ2-1
TGCGCCAGCAGCTGGACTAGCGGGAGAATGAGGGTATACAATGAGCAGTTCTTC
CASSWTSGRMRVYNEQFF
>few|12|TRBV5-1|.|TRBJ2-5
TGCGCCAGCAGAGGCAGAGAAGAGACCCAGTACTTC
CASRGREETQYF
>many|14|TRBV11-2|.|TRBJ1-4
TGTGCCAGCAGATACAGTGCAACTAATGAAAAACTGTTTTTT
CASRYSATNEKLFF
>.|13|TRBV12-3/TRBV12-4|.|TRBJ2-1
TGTGCCAGCACTCTTGCCCCACAGGGAGAGCAGTTCTTC
CASTLAPQGEQFF
>.|14|TRBV2|TRBD2|TRBJ2-7
TGTGCCAGCAAGGCGTCTAGCGGGAGCTACGAGCAGTACTTC
CASKASSGSYEQYF
>.|14|TRBV7-6|.|TRBJ2-2
TGTGCCAGCAGCTTAGCTCAGAACACCGGGGAGCTGTTTTTT
CASSLAQNTGELFF
>.|15|TRBV20-1|TRBD2|TRBJ2-7
TGCAGTGCTAGCACCGGACTAGCGGGATCCTACGAGCAGTACTTC
CSASTGLAGSYEQYF
>.|13|TRBV20-1|TRBD2|TRBJ2-1
TGCAGTGCACGGACTAGCGGGAGCAATGAGCAGTTCTTC
CSARTSGSNEQFF
>few|15|TRBV5-5|.|TRBJ2-7
TGTGCCAGCAGCTTACTGGAGAGGGTGTCCTACGAGCAGTACTTC
CASSLLERVSYEQYF
>.|12|TRBV5-1|.|TRBJ2-1
TGCGCCAGCAGCTTGCTGGGTCCTGAGCAGTTCTTC
CASSLLGPEQFF
>.|15|TRBV5-6|.|TRBJ2-1
TGTGCCAGCAGCTTGGGACGCGACTCCTACAATGAGCAGTTCTTC
CASSLGRDSYNEQFF
>.|16|TRBV27|.|TRBJ1-1
TGTGCCAGCAGTTGGGGGTGGGGGAGGGTTGACACTGAAGCTTTCTTT
CASSWGWGRVDTEAFF